The clone carrying this T cell receptor beta chain was seen many times. The antigen is undetermined. The V and J ends lost 7 bases and 0 bases respectively, with 10 bases between them. The CDR3 totals 13 residues. Germline V gene lookup returns CDR1 MNHEY and CDR2 SVGAGI. From the 5' RACE reads, TCRdb called clonotypes with MiXCR, one entry per CDR3 protein. The data show almost 30,000 distinct CDR3 sequences, 5% seen once. This sample was taken from a study of T cells after yellow fever vaccination. Overall study results and limits: Detected again after the booster were most primary-vaccination clones, at 95% to 98% CD4 and 88% CD8.

The clonotype originates from a man aged 30 to 39 who received the YFV17D yellow fever vaccine. The rearrangement links TRBV6-5 to TRBJ2-7; D gene unclear. The source was CD8+ T cells sorted from PBMCs, collected 10 days after the yellow fever booster vaccination. CDR3 amino acids: CASTFGVSYEQYF. The CDR3 DNA follows: TGTGCCAGCACGTTTGGGGTCTCCTACGAGCAGTACTTC.